These 31 T cell receptor beta chains were all obtained from the same sample, sequenced in a study of Graves' ophthalmopathy and Graves' hyperthyroidism. Amplification targeted the TCR beta CDR3 regions, with RNA transcripts as the source material. First-round RT-PCR employed HTBI primers, with a second-round multiplex PCR after it. TCRdb called the multiplex PCR reads again in MiXCR, with one record for every CDR3 protein. The table has approximately 480,000 distinct CDR3 sequences, under 15% seen once. Sequenced input: blood. The receptors here all came from a woman between 25 and 40 years old with Graves' ophthalmopathy.

A few counts support this clonotype. The chain uses TRBV20-1 and TRBJ1-2, with D possibly matching TRBD1 (6 bases). Trimming cost V 2 bases and J 3 bases, with 16 bases left between them. Germline V lookup: CDR1 DFQATT, CDR2 SNEGSKA (reference sequence). The CDR3 is made up of 15 amino acids. DNA of the CDR3: TGCAGTGCTAGAATAACCGGGGGGCGCGACTATGGCTACACCTTC. Translation gives CSARITGGRDYGYTF.

At least ten counts were recorded for this clonotype. The chain couples TRBV28 to TRBJ1-1, with D unclear. The CDR3 length is 12 residues. V lost 7 bases, J lost 2 bases, and 8 bases lay in between. Germline values: CDR1 MDHEN, CDR2 SYDVKM. The CDR3 region has the DNA TGTGCCAGCATAGCACAAAACACTGAAGCTTTCTTT. Translating it yields CASIAQNTEAFF.

In its sample, this clonotype was seen many times. V is TRBV2 and J is TRBJ2-5; 10 nucleotides line up with TRBD1. V was clipped by 2 bases and J by 13 bases; unmatched bases: 13. This CDR3 has 15 amino acids. The V gene's germline CDR1 is SNHLY and CDR2 FYNNEI. CDR3: CASSERPLDRGILYF. CDR3 bases: TGTGCCAGCAGTGAAAGACCTTTGGACAGGGGGATCCTGTACTTC.

At least ten counts were recorded for this clonotype. The V and J genes are TRBV7-2 and TRBJ2-6; D is undetermined. This CDR3 region has 15 residues. V lost 2 bases, J lost 1 base, and 6 bases lay in between. Germline V gives CDR1 SGHTA, CDR2 FQGNSA. CDR3 sequence reads: CASSLHGSGANVLTF. CDR3 coding DNA: TGTGCCAGCAGCTTACATGGATCTGGGGCCAACGTCCTGACTTTC.

This clonotype was detected a few times. This sequence joins TRBV7-9 and TRBJ2-2; D is unclear. The germline gives CDR1 SEHNR, CDR2 FQNEAQ (reference sequence). The CDR3 totals 14 residues. V lost 2 bases, J lost 6 bases, and 10 bases lay in between. CDR3 DNA sequence: TGTGCCAGCAGCTTACTTCTAATCCCCGGGGAGCTGTTTTTT. This sequence encodes CASSLLLIPGELFF.

This clonotype was seen ten or more times. The chain carries TRBV27 and TRBJ2-3; 8 bases line up with TRBD1. This CDR3 is 14 amino acids long. V was pared by 3 bases and J by 5 bases, with 4 bases of the junction left unmatched. The germline gives CDR1 MNHEY, CDR2 SMNVEV (reference sequence). The CDR3 bases are TGTGCCAGCAGTTTCATCGGGACAGGAGATACGCAGTATTTT. Its protein is CASSFIGTGDTQYF.

Many counts were recorded for this clonotype. The chain carries TRBV6-5 and TRBJ1-6; 8 nucleotides agree with TRBD1. CDR3 length: 16 residues. After removal of 0 bases from V and 6 bases from J, the junction contained 4 bases not matched to a gene. The germline V gene has CDR1 MNHEY and CDR2 SVGAGI. The CDR3 region has the DNA TGTGCCAGCAGTTACTCGGCAGGGGGCATTAATTCACCCCTCCACTTT. Its translation: CASSYSAGGINSPLHF.

The sample holds many counts of this clonotype. The J gene is TRBJ2-2, the V gene TRBV19; the D gene is possibly TRBD1 (6 bases). The CDR3 is 14 residues long. The germline V and J ends were trimmed by 7 bases and 1 base, with 10 bases remaining between them. Germline V lookup: CDR1 LNHDA, CDR2 SQIVND (reference sequence). CDR3 nucleotides: TGTGCCAGTAAAGAACAGGGGAACACCGGGGAGCTGTTTTTT. This encodes CASKEQGNTGELFF.

This clonotype came up many times. The chain recombines TRBV29-1 with TRBJ1-1, with D unclear. The V and J ends lost 3 bases and 1 base respectively, with 9 bases between them. Germline V gene sequence: CDR1 SQVTM, CDR2 ANQGSEA. The CDR3 sequence is 13 residues long. CDR3 sequence: CSVEEHGNTEAFF. CDR3 nucleotide sequence: TGCAGCGTTGAGGAACACGGGAACACTGAAGCTTTCTTT.

This clonotype was recorded at least ten times. V usage is TRBV18 and J usage is TRBJ1-6, with D hard to call. This CDR3 has 13 residues. The V end lost 1 base, the J end lost 8 bases, and 6 bases lay between the germline ends. Germline CDR1 and CDR2: KGHSH and LQKENI. CDR3 in amino acids: CASSPRSDSPLHF. In DNA form, the CDR3 reads TGTGCCAGCTCACCACGGTCCGATTCACCCCTCCACTTT. The full variable domain, in which reference TRBV18 and TRBJ1-6 provide the parts outside the CDR3, is NAGVMQNPRHLVRRRGQEARLRCSPMKGHSHVYWYRQLPEEGLKFMVYLQKENIIDESGMPKERFSAEFPKEGPSILRIQQVVRGDSAAYFCASSPRSDSPLHFGNGTRLTVT.

The chain combines TRBV6-1 with TRBJ2-3; D gene ambiguous. V lost 1 base and J lost 7, with 9 bases in between. Looked up from germline, CDR1 is MNHNS and CDR2 is SASEGT. The CDR3 covers 13 residues. Here the CDR3 DNA reads TGTGCCAGCAGTGAAGTTTCTCCCCATACGCAGTATTTT. Encoded protein: CASSEVSPHTQYF.

In its sample, this clonotype was seen many times. The CDR3 spells CASRMRGPQHF. The CDR3 bases are TGTGCCAGCAGGATGAGGGGGCCCCAGCATTTT. This chain uses TRBV2 with TRBJ1-5; tentatively, D is TRBD1 (5 bases). V was cut by 6 bases and J by 9 bases, with 9 bases left in between. This CDR3 region has 11 residues. Looked up from germline, CDR1 is SNHLY and CDR2 is FYNNEI. Full variable domain (outside the CDR3, taken from reference TRBV2 and TRBJ1-5): EPEVTQTPSHQVTQMGQEVILRCVPISNHLYFYWYRQILGQKVEFLVSFYNNEISEKSEIFDDQFSVERPDGSNFTLKIRSTKLEDSAMYFCASRMRGPQHFGDGTRLSIL.

The chain employs TRBV28 and TRBJ2-7; no reliable D call. The V and J ends lost 1 base and 7 bases respectively, with 8 bases between them. Germline CDR1 is MDHEN and CDR2 is SYDVKM. The CDR3 sequence is 12 residues long. In nucleotides, the CDR3 is TGTGCCAGCAGTTTATTCCTGGGGGAGCAGTACTTC. It specifies CASSLFLGEQYF.

V gene TRBV24-1 combines with J gene TRBJ2-5; D perhaps matches TRBD1 (6 bases). Germline V lookup: CDR1 KGHDR, CDR2 SFDVKD. This CDR3 is 13 amino acids long. The ends were cut back, 5 bases at V and 5 bases at J, with 11 bases in the middle. In DNA form, the CDR3 reads TGTGCCACCAGTGCGATGAGGGGGGAGACCCAGTACTTC. Its protein is CATSAMRGETQYF.

This clonotype has at least ten counts. The chain has TRBV27 and TRBJ1-3; D may be TRBD1 (6 bases). Trimming shortened V by 5 bases and J by 1 base, and 9 bases separated the two germline ends. Per germline, CDR1 MNHEY and CDR2 SMNVEV (reference sequence). The CDR3 totals 14 residues. CDR3 amino acids: CASSKTGSGNTIYF. The CDR3 DNA is TGTGCCAGCAGTAAAACAGGGTCTGGAAACACCATATATTTT.

The CDR3 protein is CASRGDREDSRTEAFF. The CDR3, as DNA: TGTGCCAGCAGGGGGGACAGGGAGGATTCAAGAACTGAAGCTTTCTTT. The rearrangement uses TRBV13 and TRBJ1-1; TRBD1 agrees at 9 bases. This CDR3 comprises 16 residues. Per the germline V gene, CDR1 is PRHDT and CDR2 is FYEKMQ (reference sequence). V dropped 6 bases and J dropped 5; count of bases not matched to a gene: 13.

This clonotype has a handful of counts. This chain joins TRBV20-1 and TRBJ1-1; TRBD1 is a possible D gene (6 bases). V was pared by 6 bases and J by 1 base, with 15 bases between. CDR1 and CDR2 from the germline V gene are DFQATT and SNEGSKA (reference sequence). This CDR3 region has 14 residues. CDR3 bases: TGCAGTGCCCCTAGACAGGTGGGGAACACTGAAGCTTTCTTT. It translates to CSAPRQVGNTEAFF.

This clonotype was seen at least ten times. The gene calls are TRBV2 and TRBJ2-5; 7 bases are shared with TRBD2. The CDR3 sequence is 15 residues long. Germline V CDR1 and CDR2: SNHLY, FYNNEI. V gave up 1 base and J gave up 4 bases; unmatched junction bases: 6. In nucleotides, the CDR3 is TGTGCCAGCAGTGAAGGGGGCGGGAGAGGAGAGACCCAGTACTTC. Protein sequence: CASSEGGGRGETQYF. The full variable domain, completed using reference TRBV2 and TRBJ2-5, is EPEVTQTPSHQVTQMGQEVILRCVPISNHLYFYWYRQILGQKVEFLVSFYNNEISEKSEIFDDQFSVERPDGSNFTLKIRSTKLEDSAMYFCASSEGGGRGETQYFGPGTRLLVL.

The table lists this clonotype with many counts. V is TRBV6-1 and J is TRBJ2-2; TRBD2 agrees at 8 bases. The germline gives CDR1 MNHNS, CDR2 SASEGT. The junction had 3 bases not matched to a gene; V was cut back by 7 bases and J by 5 bases. The CDR3 length is 13 residues. The CDR3 DNA reads TGTGCCAGCATAGCTAGCGGGACCGGGGAGCTGTTTTTT. Translation: CASIASGTGELFF.

Many counts were recorded for this clonotype. V gene TRBV6-2 or TRBV6-3 combines with J gene TRBJ1-2; 7 nucleotides match TRBD1. V shed 5 bases, J shed 7 bases, and the junction held 7 bases outside the gene matches. Germline V CDR1 and CDR2: MNHEY, SVGEGT. The CDR3 has 13 residues. The CDR3 spells CASSRDRVVGYTF. The CDR3 DNA reads TGTGCCAGCAGTCGCGACAGGGTAGTTGGCTACACCTTC.

This clonotype was found many times. This chain links TRBV18 with TRBJ1-1; a possible D gene is TRBD1 (5 bases). Deletions cut 5 bases from V and 6 bases from J, with 13 bases between. The CDR3 loop spans 13 amino acids. CDR1 is KGHSH and CDR2 is LQKENI in the germline V gene. The CDR3 sequence: CASSARGGAEAFF. The CDR3 DNA sequence: TGTGCCAGCTCAGCAAGGGGTGGTGCTGAAGCTTTCTTT.

The chain couples TRBV6-1 to TRBJ2-2; D possibly corresponds to TRBD1 (5 bases). Deletions cut 8 bases from V and 1 base from J, with 11 bases between. This CDR3 has 14 amino acids. CDR1 is MNHNS, CDR2 SASEGT, per germline. The CDR3 here is CASGQGLNTGELFF. The CDR3 DNA reads as TGTGCCAGCGGGCAGGGCCTGAACACCGGGGAGCTGTTTTTT.

In this sample, this clonotype turned up many times. The genes are TRBV28 and TRBJ2-7, with D unclear. The CDR3 length is 14 residues. Germline V gives CDR1 MDHEN, CDR2 SYDVKM. Trimming took off 4 bases at V and 2 bases at J, with 12 bases between the two ends. In DNA form, the CDR3 reads TGTGCCAGCAGTTCGACGTTCGGGCCCTACGAGCAGTACTTC. This encodes CASSSTFGPYEQYF.

This clonotype was seen many times. The genes are TRBV27 and TRBJ1-2, with TRBD1 identical over 7 bases. The CDR3 sequence is 13 residues long. Per the germline V gene, CDR1 is MNHEY and CDR2 is SMNVEV (reference sequence). The V gene end was trimmed by 5 bases and the J gene end by 8 bases; junction bases not matched to a gene: 8. The CDR3 loop reads CASSLRQGRGYTF. The CDR3 bases are TGTGCCAGCAGTCTTCGACAGGGCCGGGGCTACACCTTC.

This clonotype was seen repeatedly, ten times or more. This rearrangement joins TRBV29-1 to TRBJ2-5; no clear D. Deletions cut 5 bases from V and 2 bases from J, with 12 bases between. This CDR3 is built from 13 residues. Germline CDR1 reads SQVTM; CDR2 reads ANQGSEA. This CDR3 reads CSVRNSPQETQYF. The CDR3 DNA reads TGCAGCGTTAGGAACAGCCCGCAAGAGACCCAGTACTTC.

This clonotype was counted at least ten times. This chain uses TRBV24-1 with TRBJ1-2; unclear D gene. Germline V gives CDR1 KGHDR, CDR2 SFDVKD. This CDR3 is built from 12 residues. The germline V and J ends were trimmed by 3 bases and 8 bases, with 9 bases remaining between them. CDR3 in DNA: TGTGCCACCAGTGATCGGGAGAGGGGCTACACCTTC. This sequence encodes CATSDRERGYTF.

This clonotype was seen repeatedly, ten times or more. The chain recombines TRBV7-9 with TRBJ2-5; D may be TRBD2 (6 bases). The CDR3 spans 18 residues. Trimming removed 2 bases from V and 3 bases from J, with 22 bases in between. Germline assignment: CDR1 SEHNR and CDR2 FQNEAQ (reference sequence). This CDR3 reads CASSLKFATRTTEETQYF. The CDR3 bases are TGTGCCAGCAGCTTAAAGTTCGCGACGCGGACTACCGAAGAGACCCAGTACTTC.

This clonotype was counted ten times or more. DNA for the CDR3: TGTGCCAGCCGATGGACAGGGGGCGCCTATGGCTACACCTTC. This encodes CASRWTGGAYGYTF. J is TRBJ1-2 and V is TRBV6-2 or TRBV6-3, with 11 bases aligning to TRBD1. With V trimmed by 8 bases and J by 4 bases, 6 bases remained unmatched. In germline, CDR1 is MNHEY, CDR2 SVGEGT. The CDR3 totals 14 residues.

A word on this clonotype: Being one base from a much bigger clone, this may be a read error. The conserved phenylalanine or tryptophan is not found at the CDR3 terminus, so this likely reflects a read error. V gene TRBV20-1 combines with J gene TRBJ1-1; 8 nucleotides match TRBD1. This CDR3 has 15 residues. Germline V gives CDR1 DFQATT, CDR2 SNEGSKA (reference sequence). Trimming cost V 6 bases and J 0 bases; bases outside gene matches: 9. CDR3 sequence reads: CSAHTGGSMNTEAFL. The CDR3 DNA sequence: TGCAGTGCCCATACAGGGGGGAGCATGAACACTGAAGCTTTCTTG.

This clonotype was seen many times. J is TRBJ2-7 and V is TRBV7-9; 10 nucleotides line up with TRBD1. The CDR3 consists of 15 residues. Germline V gene data show CDR1 as SEHNR and CDR2 as FQNEAQ (reference sequence). Germline trimming cut 0 bases from V and 5 bases from J; bases unmatched to any gene: 4. CDR3 coding DNA: TGTGCCAGCAGCTTAGCCCGGGACAGGGGTAACGAGCAGTACTTC. Its translation: CASSLARDRGNEQYF.

This clonotype has at least ten counts. The V call is TRBV12-3 or TRBV12-4, the J call TRBJ2-7; D perhaps matches TRBD1 (6 bases). The CDR3 spans 16 residues. V dropped 6 bases and J dropped 7 bases, with 25 bases sitting between them. The CDR3 sequence: CASRPDRGSPQNEQYF. The CDR3 nucleotides read TGTGCCAGCAGACCGGACAGAGGGTCCCCCCAGAATGAGCAGTACTTC.